According to its frequency, the clone carrying this TCR beta chain is medium-sized (0.01 to 0.1%). Its antigen is still unknown. This CDR3 contains 14 residues. In germline, CDR1 is SQVTM, CDR2 ANQGSEA. TRB amplification used around 260 ng of peripheral blood genomic DNA. TRB was amplified by touch-down multiplex PCR, primer pools A and B combined. After re-calling the multiplex PCR reads, TCRdb lists one entry per CDR3 protein, DNA absent. This listing includes over 7,500 distinct CDR3 sequences. This entry comes from a study of T cell clusters in autoimmune cytopenias. Regarding the study as a whole: Primary autoimmune cytopenia patients appeared to lack physiological T cell clusters present in healthy donors.

The sequenced sample was peripheral blood. This chain links TRBV29-1 with TRBJ2-3; lacking DNA, the TRBD2 call made by TCRdb goes unchecked. This TCR derives from a human donor with an autoimmune cytopenia or autoimmune hepatitis (not recorded which). Here the CDR3 reads CSVYLLGGANTQYF.